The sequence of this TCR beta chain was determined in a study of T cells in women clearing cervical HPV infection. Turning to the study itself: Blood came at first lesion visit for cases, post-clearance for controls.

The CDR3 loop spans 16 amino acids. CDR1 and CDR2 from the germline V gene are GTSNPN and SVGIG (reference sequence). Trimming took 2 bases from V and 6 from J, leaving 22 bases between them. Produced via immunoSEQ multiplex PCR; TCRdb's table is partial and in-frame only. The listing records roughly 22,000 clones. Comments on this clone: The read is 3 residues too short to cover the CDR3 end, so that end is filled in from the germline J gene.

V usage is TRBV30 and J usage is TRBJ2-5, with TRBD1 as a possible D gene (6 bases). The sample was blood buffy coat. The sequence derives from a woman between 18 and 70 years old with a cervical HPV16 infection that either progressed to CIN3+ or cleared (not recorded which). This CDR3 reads CAWSPAAQGVGKTQYF. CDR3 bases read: TGTGCCTGGAGTCCTGCGGCACAGGGAGTAGGAAAGACC. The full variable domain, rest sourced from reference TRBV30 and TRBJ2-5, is SQTIHQWPATLVQPVGSPLSLECTVEGTSNPNLYWYRQAAGRGLQLLFYSVGIGQISSEVPQNLSASRPQDRQFILSSKKLLLSDSGFYLCAWSPAAQGVGKTQYFGPGTRLLVL.